A selection of T cell receptor beta chains follows, all from one sample in a study of monozygotic twins with inflammatory bowel disease. From the 5' RACE reads, TCRdb lists one entry per CDR3 protein and no DNA. This table holds approximately 330,000 distinct CDR3 sequences. Sample: blood. These receptors all come from a human donor with ulcerative colitis or Crohn's disease, or a healthy co-twin of an affected twin (not recorded which). CDR3s include the opening cysteine and the closing phenylalanine or tryptophan. Fields, in order: V gene, J gene, CDR3 protein.

V: TRBV3-1; J: TRBJ2-7; CDR3: CASSQGLAGASYEQYF
V: TRBV20-1; J: TRBJ1-1; CDR3: CSASLPGTEAFF
V: TRBV30; J: TRBJ1-5; CDR3: CAWDKRGNQPQHF
V: TRBV9; J: TRBJ2-3; CDR3: CASSPRDRASTDTQYF
V: TRBV18; J: TRBJ2-1; CDR3: CASSPATGGFEQFF
V: TRBV4-1; J: TRBJ1-2; CDR3: CASSQERQGGYTF
V: TRBV28; J: TRBJ1-5; CDR3: CASSPGTEVQPQHF
V: TRBV4-1; J: TRBJ2-3; CDR3: CASSQASSPGWGTDTQYF
V: TRBV20-1; J: TRBJ1-1; CDR3: CSATTTGRAFF
V: TRBV9; J: TRBJ1-2; CDR3: CASSSGGLYGYTF
V: TRBV28; J: TRBJ2-4; CDR3: CASSPFTGLIQYF
V: TRBV3-1; J: TRBJ2-1; CDR3: CASSVLANEQFF
V: TRBV28; J: TRBJ1-2; CDR3: CASSSGQRYGYTF
V: TRBV5-1; J: TRBJ1-1; CDR3: CASSLGIEAFF
V: TRBV28; J: TRBJ1-4; CDR3: CASSPWTGGEKLFF
V: TRBV5-4; J: TRBJ2-7; CDR3: CASSPRSGSIYEQYF
V: TRBV7-2; J: TRBJ1-2; CDR3: CASSTSTGDPAGYTF
V: TRBV3-1; J: TRBJ2-3; CDR3: CASSQVLGKVVDQTQYF
V: TRBV28; J: TRBJ1-6; CDR3: CASSLDRGRSSYNSPLHF
V: TRBV7-2; J: TRBJ1-2; CDR3: CASSLAGTGTNYGYTF
V: TRBV5-4; J: TRBJ2-3; CDR3: CASSFGYSTDTQYF
V: TRBV20-1; J: TRBJ2-2; CDR3: CSARGTGTGELFF
V: TRBV6-1; J: TRBJ2-1; CDR3: CASSETGSSYNEQFF
V: TRBV6-7; J: TRBJ1-5; CDR3: CASSSTGTPEKGDQPQHF
V: TRBV20-1; J: TRBJ2-5; CDR3: CSARAGRETQYF
V: TRBV4-1; J: TRBJ2-1; CDR3: CASSQVRSGGPDNEQFF
V: TRBV28; J: TRBJ1-1; CDR3: CASTHGGPMFTEAFF
V: TRBV27; J: TRBJ2-3; CDR3: CAIRLADTQYF
V: TRBV29-1; J: TRBJ1-2; CDR3: CSVEFRGSPTNYGYTF
V: TRBV7-9; J: TRBJ2-7; CDR3: CASSSRDSAYEQYF
V: TRBV7-9; J: TRBJ2-1; CDR3: CASSLAGANEQFF
V: TRBV19; J: TRBJ2-7; CDR3: CASSRPGAYEQYF
V: TRBV3-1; J: TRBJ2-7; CDR3: CASSQGATYEQYF
V: TRBV7-3; J: TRBJ2-2; CDR3: CASSSRLAGEVGSSELFF
V: TRBV4-1; J: TRBJ1-1; CDR3: CASSQEYGDTEAFF